This TCR beta chain comes out of a study of blood T cell repertoires in COVID-19. Donors were grouped by their self-reported clinical history. As handled by the study authors: Scientists estimated how many nucleated cells there were by amplifying reference gene primers. Some clones are missing from TCRdb's copy, which holds only in-frame ones; the method was immunoSEQ multiplex PCR. From that table come the V and J calls and clone size; the DNA was used to work out D and trimming. The repertoire consists of roughly 240,000 clones, with roughly 85% occurring once and the leading ten covering around 10%. Per the germline V gene, CDR1 is GTSNPN and CDR2 is SVGIG (reference sequence). The CDR3 has 14 amino acids. Deletions cut 4 bases from V and 9 bases from J, with 16 bases between.

The sequence was collected from a woman in her forties or fifties with acute COVID-19. The chain uses TRBV30 and TRBJ1-6; D call uncertain. Sequencing was done on a sample of PBMCs or T cells enriched from blood (not recorded which). The CDR3 reads CAWTPPDRSSPLHF. Here the CDR3 DNA reads TGTGCCTGGACCCCACCTGACCGGAGTTCACCCCTCCACTTT.